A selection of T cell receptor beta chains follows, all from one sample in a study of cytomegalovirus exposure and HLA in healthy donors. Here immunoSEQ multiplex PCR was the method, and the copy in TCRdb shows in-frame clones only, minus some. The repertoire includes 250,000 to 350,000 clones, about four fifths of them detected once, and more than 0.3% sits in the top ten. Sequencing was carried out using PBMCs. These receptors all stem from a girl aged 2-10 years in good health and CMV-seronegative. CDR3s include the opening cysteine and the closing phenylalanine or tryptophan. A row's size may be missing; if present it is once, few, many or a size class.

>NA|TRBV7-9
CASTPAEGALNTEAFF
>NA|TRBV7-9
CASNRQGVVEKLFF
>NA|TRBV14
CASSLGGGSPLHF
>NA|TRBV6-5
CASSYSRDRDQPQHF
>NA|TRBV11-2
CASSSFDRADSPLHF
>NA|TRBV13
CASSLAGGRIRAEQFF
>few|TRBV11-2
CASSLIAGGPSYEQYF
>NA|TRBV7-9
CANERGEKNEQFF
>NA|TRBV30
CAWSVLKTGVFYEQYF
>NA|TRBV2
CASSSDRGLGTQYF
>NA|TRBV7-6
CASSFPGQGTPRDTQYF
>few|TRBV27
CASSLSQNLNTEAFF
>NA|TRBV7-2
CASSPTQGNTIYF
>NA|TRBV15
CATSRDVATATNEKLFF
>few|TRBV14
CASSLRGTPLHF
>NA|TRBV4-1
CASSQGPTGLAGAYEQYF
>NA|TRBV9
CASSARDRGLYEQYF
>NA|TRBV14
CASSQDTGDLF